Each of the 26 T cell receptor beta chains below was sequenced from the same sample in a study of T cells in Graves' hyperthyroidism and ophthalmopathy. Researchers took RNA transcripts and amplified the TCR beta CDR3 regions from them. During a first-round RT-PCR of the TCR CDR3, the HTBI primer set was used. One entry per CDR3 protein, called by TCRdb with MiXCR from the multiplex PCR reads. This table holds 500,000 to 750,000 distinct CDR3 sequences, 12% to 15% found once. The source material was blood. Every receptor here comes from a woman under 30 with Graves' ophthalmopathy.

In this sample, this clonotype turned up once. V usage is TRBV12-3 or TRBV12-4 and J usage is TRBJ1-6; tentative D call: TRBD1 (6 bases). CDR3 size: 14 residues. Trimming took 6 bases from V and 7 from J, leaving 13 bases between them. The CDR3 loop is CASRAGQPNSPLHF. CDR3 DNA sequence: TGTGCCAGCAGGGCAGGACAGCCGAATTCACCCCTCCACTTT.

This clonotype was seen ten or more times. This sequence joins TRBV7-8 and TRBJ2-7, with 9 positions matching TRBD1. With V trimmed by 3 bases and J by 2 bases, 5 bases remained unmatched. The CDR3 is 15 amino acids. Germline CDR1 and CDR2: SGHVS and FQNEAQ. CDR3: CASSFQRQGAYEQYF. As DNA, the CDR3 is TGTGCCAGCAGCTTCCAACGACAGGGGGCCTACGAGCAGTACTTC.

This clonotype was seen ten or more times. The chain carries TRBV28 and TRBJ1-2, with 8 bases identical to TRBD1. Germline V gives CDR1 MDHEN, CDR2 SYDVKM. The CDR3 sequence is 15 residues long. V was pared by 3 bases and J by 6 bases, with 9 bases of the junction left unmatched. For the CDR3, the DNA is TGTGCCAGCAGTTTTTTGCAGGGGGCAAAGGATGGCTACACCTTC. Amino acids: CASSFLQGAKDGYTF.

The sample holds many counts of this clonotype. The genes are TRBV6-1 and TRBJ2-1, with 11 bases fitting TRBD2. Germline V gene data show CDR1 as MNHNS and CDR2 as SASEGT. Germline trimming cut 5 bases from V and 4 bases from J; bases unmatched to any gene: 7. There are 16 residues in the CDR3. In nucleotides, the CDR3 is TGTGCCAGCAGTTTGCGTCTAGCGGGGGGTTACAATGAGCAGTTCTTC. Its protein product is CASSLRLAGGYNEQFF.

The table lists this clonotype with many counts. The chain links TRBV6-1 to TRBJ2-2; D remains ambiguous. Trimming stripped 7 bases from V and 5 bases from J, with 14 bases between. The CDR3 has 14 residues. In germline, CDR1 is MNHNS, CDR2 SASEGT. The CDR3 DNA is TGTGCCAGCACGCCCAGCGTTCATACCGGGGAGCTGTTTTTT. Translated, it gives CASTPSVHTGELFF.

The V call is TRBV20-1, the J call TRBJ1-5; D not resolved. V was pared by 0 bases and J by 0 bases, with 3 bases between. Germline V gene lookup returns CDR1 DFQATT and CDR2 SNEGSKA (reference sequence). The CDR3 is made up of 13 amino acids. The CDR3 DNA sequence: TGCAGTGCTAGAGAAATTAGCAATCAGCCCCAGCATTTT. Its translation is CSAREISNQPQHF.

The chain uses TRBV11-2 and TRBJ1-2; 10 bases line up with TRBD1. Germline CDR1 reads SGHAT; CDR2 reads FQNNGV. Trimming cost V 2 bases and J 6 bases; bases outside gene matches: 6. The CDR3 sequence is 15 residues long. The CDR3 nucleotides read TGTGCCAGCAGCTTACGGACAGGGGGTGAAAATGGCTACACCTTC. This gives the protein CASSLRTGGENGYTF.

In its sample, this clonotype was seen many times. The chain has TRBV20-1 and TRBJ2-7; no clear D. V was shortened by 6 bases and J by 2 bases, with 14 bases between the two germline ends. The germline V gene has CDR1 DFQATT and CDR2 SNEGSKA (reference sequence). The CDR3 runs to 13 residues. This CDR3 reads CSALPGQTYEQYF. CDR3 in DNA: TGCAGTGCCCTCCCCGGGCAGACCTACGAGCAGTACTTC.

This clonotype was detected only a few times. V gene TRBV2 combines with J gene TRBJ1-2; perhaps TRBD1 as D (5 bases). V was trimmed by 2 bases and J by 3 bases, leaving 16 bases between them. The CDR3 consists of 16 residues. Germline assignment: CDR1 SNHLY and CDR2 FYNNEI. This CDR3 is CASSEWGDGSYYGYTF. The CDR3 bases are TGTGCCAGCAGTGAATGGGGGGACGGGAGCTACTATGGCTACACCTTC.

This clonotype was recorded many times. The V call is TRBV30, the J call TRBJ2-7, with 9 bases aligning to TRBD1. CDR1 is GTSNPN and CDR2 is SVGIG in the germline V gene (reference sequence). The CDR3 is made up of 15 amino acids. V lost 3 bases, J lost 4 bases, and 10 bases stayed unmatched. The CDR3 DNA follows: TGTGCCTGGAGGGCTCGCGGACAGGGGACTTACGAGCAGTACTTC. It encodes CAWRARGQGTYEQYF.

The chain couples TRBV4-1 to TRBJ1-1; TRBD1 might be the D (5 bases). The CDR3 contains 18 residues. The germline V gene encodes CDR1 MGHRA and CDR2 YSYEKL. V was cut by 2 bases and J by 0 bases, with 19 bases left in between. CDR3 region: CASSQMRDLGRLNTEAFF. The CDR3 DNA follows: TGCGCCAGCAGCCAAATGCGGGACCTGGGACGGTTGAACACTGAAGCTTTCTTT.

This rearrangement joins TRBV7-4 to TRBJ1-2; D is undetermined. The CDR3 covers 15 residues. From germline, CDR1 is SGHVT and CDR2 SQSDAQ. Trimming cost V 1 base and J 4 bases, with 13 bases left between them. The CDR3: CASSLDLGSSYGYTF. The DNA for the CDR3 is TGTGCCAGCAGCTTAGATCTGGGCTCGAGCTATGGCTACACCTTC. Combining the CDR3 with reference TRBV7-4 and TRBJ1-2 gives the whole variable domain GAGVSQSPRYKVAKRGRDVALRCDSISGHVTLYWYRQTLGQGSEVLTYSQSDAQRDKSGRPSGRFSAERPERSVSTLKIQRTEQGDSAVYLCASSLDLGSSYGYTFGSGTRLTVV.

This rearrangement joins TRBV6-1 to TRBJ1-5; tentative D call: TRBD1 (6 bases). The V end lost 6 bases, the J end lost 2 bases, and 17 bases lay between the germline ends. Germline V lookup: CDR1 MNHNS, CDR2 SASEGT. This CDR3 contains 16 residues. The CDR3: CASSHLIGGGNQPQHF. For the CDR3, the DNA is TGTGCCAGCAGCCACTTAATAGGGGGGGGCAATCAGCCCCAGCATTTT.

The rearrangement links TRBV10-3 to TRBJ2-7, with D hard to call. The V end lost 5 bases, the J end lost 6 bases, and 14 bases lay between the germline ends. The CDR3 sequence is 13 residues long. Per the germline V gene, CDR1 is ENHRY and CDR2 is SYGVKD. As DNA, the CDR3 is TGTGCCATCAGTCCATCACAACCAGGCGAGCAGTACTTC. Its protein is CAISPSQPGEQYF.

The sample holds many counts of this clonotype. The chain combines TRBV28 with TRBJ1-1, with D perhaps matching TRBD1 (5 bases). The CDR3 is 17 residues long. Germline V gene lookup returns CDR1 MDHEN and CDR2 SYDVKM. V dropped 5 bases and J dropped 0 bases, with 19 bases sitting between them. The CDR3 region is CASSGGADGRMNTEAFF. The CDR3, as DNA: TGTGCCAGCAGTGGGGGAGCGGACGGAAGGATGAACACTGAAGCTTTCTTT.

This clonotype was seen ten or more times. V usage is TRBV6-2 or TRBV6-3 and J usage is TRBJ2-7; tentative D call: TRBD1 (6 bases). Germline CDR1 reads MNHEY; CDR2 reads SVGEGT. There are 14 residues in the CDR3. Trimming pared 2 bases from V and 2 bases from J, leaving 10 bases between. Written as DNA, the CDR3 is TGTGCCAGCAGTTACGGACAGAGAGCCTACGAGCAGTACTTC. Protein: CASSYGQRAYEQYF.

The rearrangement uses TRBV19 and TRBJ2-5; weak D call: TRBD2 (6 bases). Germline V lookup: CDR1 LNHDA, CDR2 SQIVND (reference sequence). This CDR3 contains 17 residues. V lost 2 bases and J 7 bases, leaving 23 bases between the germline ends. The CDR3 sequence: CASSIYGEVGQQGTQYF. The CDR3 DNA follows: TGTGCCAGTAGTATATATGGGGAGGTGGGCCAGCAGGGGACCCAGTACTTC.

The table lists this clonotype with a count of one. The CDR3 DNA is TGTGCCAGCAGCTTGGGAGTGGGACTAGCGGGGGACTACGAGCAGTACTTC. It specifies CASSLGVGLAGDYEQYF. The chain couples TRBV5-8 to TRBJ2-7, with 14 positions matching TRBD2. The germline CDR1 and CDR2 sequences are SGHTS and YDEGEE. With V trimmed by 0 bases and J by 3 bases, 5 bases remained unmatched. The CDR3 consists of 17 residues. The full variable domain, in which reference TRBV5-8 and TRBJ2-7 provide the parts outside the CDR3, is EAGVTQSPTHLIKTRGQQATLRCSPISGHTSVYWYQQALGLGLQFLLWYDEGEERNRGNFPPRFSGRQFPNYSSELNVNALELEDSALYLCASSLGVGLAGDYEQYFGPGTRLTVT.

The genes are TRBV27 and TRBJ2-1, with 11 bases lining up with TRBD2. CDR1 MNHEY and CDR2 SMNVEV come from the germline V gene (reference sequence). With 5 bases clipped from V and 1 base from J, the junction kept 4 bases outside the gene matches. The CDR3 loop spans 16 amino acids. CDR3 loop: CASSGTSGVSYNEQFF. For the CDR3, the DNA is TGTGCCAGCAGTGGGACTAGCGGAGTTTCCTACAATGAGCAGTTCTTC.

This clonotype has a count of ten or more. Here the CDR3 reads CSVAGWGSSYEQYF. The CDR3 nucleotides read TGCAGCGTTGCAGGGTGGGGTAGCTCCTACGAGCAGTACTTC. The chain employs TRBV29-1 and TRBJ2-7; D is perhaps TRBD1 (5 bases). Germline CDR1 reads SQVTM; CDR2 reads ANQGSEA. This CDR3 is 14 amino acids long. V was clipped by 4 bases and J by 0 bases, with 13 bases between them.

This clonotype was found many times. The genes are TRBV30 and TRBJ2-5, with D perhaps being TRBD1 or TRBD2 (5 bases each). Germline V gene data show CDR1 as GTSNPN and CDR2 as SVGIG (reference sequence). V was pared by 7 bases and J by 4 bases, with 16 bases between. The length of the CDR3 is 13 residues. The CDR3 coding sequence is TGTGCCTCGAGGGGACCCCTTGGAGAGACCCAGTACTTC. As protein: CASRGPLGETQYF.

This clonotype has a count of ten or more. The genes are TRBV20-1 and TRBJ2-3; 9 bases match TRBD2. The CDR3 extends over 14 amino acids. Germline trimming cut 6 bases from V and 5 bases from J; bases unmatched to any gene: 9. Germline CDR1 reads DFQATT; CDR2 reads SNEGSKA (reference sequence). The CDR3 sequence: CSAPASGIVDTQYF. The CDR3 DNA follows: TGCAGTGCCCCGGCTAGCGGGATTGTAGATACGCAGTATTTT.

This clonotype was seen repeatedly, ten times or more. The J gene is TRBJ2-1, the V gene TRBV7-8; the match to TRBD2 covers 7 bases. Germline loops: CDR1 SGHVS, CDR2 FQNEAQ. The CDR3 totals 16 residues. Trimming removed 5 bases from V and 5 bases from J; junction bases left unmatched: 12. CDR3 nucleotides: TGTGCCAGCAGCCCATTAGTGGGGGAGGGGCACAATGAGCAGTTCTTC. Translating gives CASSPLVGEGHNEQFF.

This chain uses TRBV5-1 with TRBJ1-5, with no clear D. V gave up 0 bases and J gave up 0 bases, with 16 bases separating them. The CDR3 has 18 residues. Per the germline V gene, CDR1 is SGHRS and CDR2 is YFSETQ. This CDR3 reads CASSLEESWQYSNQPQHF. The DNA for the CDR3 is TGCGCCAGCAGCTTGGAAGAATCATGGCAGTATAGCAATCAGCCCCAGCATTTT. The full variable domain, rest sourced from reference TRBV5-1 and TRBJ1-5, is KAGVTQTPRYLIKTRGQQVTLSCSPISGHRSVSWYQQTPGQGLQFLFEYFSETQRNKGNFPGRFSGRQFSNSRSEMNVSTLELGDSALYLCASSLEESWQYSNQPQHFGDGTRLSIL.

The table lists this clonotype with many counts. CDR3 coding DNA: TGTGCCACCAGTGAGGTATTAACCGGGGAGCTGTTTTTT. Translated, it gives CATSEVLTGELFF. V is TRBV24-1 and J is TRBJ2-2; D remains unclear. There are 13 residues in the CDR3. Trimming cost V 4 bases and J 5 bases, with 7 bases left between them. Looked up from germline, CDR1 is KGHDR and CDR2 is SFDVKD.

This chain links TRBV20-1 with TRBJ2-7; tentative D call: TRBD2 (6 bases). CDR3 length equals 14 residues. Deletions cut 4 bases from V and 5 bases from J, with 18 bases between. Per the germline V gene, CDR1 is DFQATT and CDR2 is SNEGSKA (reference sequence). Written as DNA, the CDR3 is TGCAGTGCTAAGGAGGGATCGGGTGGGGACGAGCAGTACTTC. The encoded protein is CSAKEGSGGDEQYF.